Given below is one TCR beta chain in context. The data were taken from a study of blood T cell repertoires in COVID-19. Across the study: The cDNA or gDNA used as material had been derived from T cells, B-cell-depleted T cells, or PBMCs.

Germline assignment: CDR1 KGHDR and CDR2 SFDVKD. The CDR3 is made up of 16 amino acids. The V segment lost 7 bases and the J segment 6 bases; nucleotides outside the gene matches: 9. In the original workflow: Reference gene primers were amplified, and this amplification served to estimate nucleated cell counts. Libraries were prepared by immunoSEQ multiplex PCR; TCRdb keeps only in-frame clonotypes and omits some of them. The D gene and trimming were derived from the DNA, and the V and J assignments and clone size from that table. This table holds 120,000 or so clones, 85% found once. The sequencing sample was made of peripheral blood. The rearrangement joins TRBV24-1 to TRBJ1-5; TRBD1 agrees at 12 bases. The TCR originated in an elderly woman with acute or convalescent COVID-19. In DNA, the CDR3 is TGTGCCACCAGCGAAGCCGGGACAGGGGGCGTTCAGCCCCAGCATTTT. It codes for CATSEAGTGGVQPQHF.